Given below is one T cell receptor beta chain in context. This sample is drawn from a study of blood T cell repertoires in COVID-19. About the research overall: From the United States, Italy and Spain came samples of acute and convalescent COVID-19.

Original processing notes: Amplification from reference gene primers served as the basis for estimated nucleated cell counts. Produced via immunoSEQ multiplex PCR; TCRdb's table is partial and in-frame only. V and J calls plus clone size are reproduced from that table; the DNA served to infer D and trimming. Of fewer than 400,000 clones in the sample, roughly 90% were seen once. Participant age was about 18 to 95 years, and participants resided in fewer than 30 US areas. Participants' own reports of clinical history determined their cohort assignment. CDR3 length: 13 amino acids. The germline V gene encodes CDR1 SEHNR and CDR2 FQNEAQ (reference sequence). The V and J ends lost 5 bases and 3 bases respectively, with 11 bases between them.

Material: PBMCs or T cells enriched from blood (not recorded which). J is TRBJ2-7 and V is TRBV7-9, with D unresolved. The source is a woman aged 18-35 years who had recovered from COVID-19. CDR3 loop: CASSPRVDYEQYF. CDR3 DNA: TGTGCCAGCAGCCCCCGGGTCGACTACGAGCAGTACTTC.